These T cell receptor beta chains were read from a single sample in a study of T cell responses to AZD1222 COVID-19 vaccine. Sequencing was performed with immunoSEQ multiplex PCR; in TCRdb, only in-frame clones are kept and a portion is missing. In the table there are more than 80,000 clones, approximately 90% of which are singletons. Here the sequenced sample was peripheral blood, taken on day 0 of AZD1222 vaccination. Source of these receptors: an adult in good health. CDR3s include the opening cysteine and the closing phenylalanine or tryptophan. The D gene is left open where the match is weak. Not all rows give a size; the values are once, few, many and, for expanded clones, a class.

V	size	D	J	DNA	CDR3
TRBV27	-	-	TRBJ1-2	TGTGCCAGCAAGGCGGGAGGCGATGGCTACACCTTC	CASKAGGDGYTF
TRBV6-2/TRBV6-3	once	-	TRBJ1-5	TGTGCCAGCAGTATCAGGGGCAATCAGCCCCAGCATTTT	CASSIRGNQPQHF
TRBV7-2	-	TRBD1	TRBJ1-1	TGTGCCAGCAGCCGTCCGACAGGGCTCTACACTGAAGCTTTCTTT	CASSRPTGLYTEAFF
TRBV6-5	-	-	TRBJ2-5	TGTGCCAGCAGCCGCCGAGGGGAACAAGAGACCCAGTACTTC	CASSRRGEQETQYF
TRBV3-1/TRBV3-2	-	-	TRBJ1-1	TGTGCCAGCAGTCCTTGGAGCGGTAGGGCGGAAAACACTGAAGCTTTCTTT	CASSPWSGRAENTEAFF
TRBV4-3	large	-	TRBJ1-1	TGCGCCAGCAGCCAAGATCTTCCAGAGAACACTGAAGCTTTCTTT	CASSQDLPENTEAFF
TRBV24-1	-	-	TRBJ1-2	TGTGCCACCAGTTCCGCTGGAAACTATGGCTACACCTTC	CATSSAGNYGYTF
TRBV3-1/TRBV3-2	-	-	TRBJ2-7	TGTGCCAGCAGCCAAGATCTTACAGCCTACGAGCAGTACTTC	CASSQDLTAYEQYF
TRBV7-3	-	-	TRBJ2-3	TGTGCCAGCAGCTTACCTCAAGCTACGCAGTATTTT	CASSLPQATQYF
TRBV19	-	TRBD1	TRBJ2-7	TGTGCCAGTAGTACCCGGACAGGGGACGAGCAGTACTTC	CASSTRTGDEQYF
TRBV16	-	TRBD1	TRBJ1-2	TGTGCCAGCAGGCTGACAGGGGGCTACACCTTC	CASRLTGGYTF
TRBV19	once	-	TRBJ2-7	TGTGCCAGTAGTATAGACTTGGGGGTCAACGAGCAGTACTTC	CASSIDLGVNEQYF
TRBV10-1	-	-	TRBJ2-3	TGCGCCAGCAGTGAGGATACCGCGATTCCATGGACAGATACGCAGTATTTT	CASSEDTAIPWTDTQYF
TRBV3-1/TRBV3-2	-	-	TRBJ1-1	TGTGCCAGCAGCCAAGATCTGGTACTGCTTACTCAGGGGAAGAACACTGAAGCTTTCTTT	CASSQDLVLLTQGKNTEAFF
TRBV5-1	-	-	TRBJ2-2	TGCGCCAGTATGGGGACAATGAACACCGGGGAGCTGTTTTTT	CASMGTMNTGELFF
TRBV6-5	-	-	TRBJ2-1	TGTGCCAGCACTAGCTCAAATGAGCAGTTCTTC	CASTSSNEQFF
TRBV21-1	once	-	TRBJ2-2	TGTGCCAGCCCCCTCCCCCGGGGGCGAGTCGGGGAGCTGTTTTTT	CASPLPRGRVGELFF
TRBV6-4	-	TRBD1	TRBJ1-2	TGTGCCAGCAGTGAATCAGGGGGCTATGGCTACACCTTC	CASSESGGYGYTF
TRBV5-4	-	-	TRBJ1-4	TGTGCCAGCAGCCCAACCCCGGGATTTAATGAAAAACTGTTTTTT	CASSPTPGFNEKLFF
TRBV7-9	-	-	TRBJ1-5	TGTGCCAGCAGCTTTGAGGGAGATCAGCCCCAGCATTTT	CASSFEGDQPQHF
TRBV9	-	TRBD2	TRBJ2-3	TGTGCCAGCAGCGTAAGCGGGGGGGCAGGAGATACGCAGTATTTT	CASSVSGGAGDTQYF
TRBV18	-	-	TRBJ2-7	TGTGCCAGCTCACCCCAGGGGTTAGAGCAGTACTTC	CASSPQGLEQYF
TRBV13	-	-	TRBJ2-2	TGTGCCAGCAGCTTAGGACAGAAGAACACCGGGGAGCTGTTTTTT	CASSLGQKNTGELFF
TRBV19	-	TRBD1	TRBJ2-3	TGTGCCAGTAGTATTCCAGGACAGGGGAAGCAGTATTTT	CASSIPGQGKQYF
TRBV6-5	-	-	TRBJ1-1	TGTGCCAGCAGCCCATTTATTAGGACTGAAGCTTTCTTT	CASSPFIRTEAFF
TRBV5-1	-	TRBD1	TRBJ1-3	TGCGCCAGCAGCTTGTCGGACAGGGCTGGAAACACCATATATTTT	CASSLSDRAGNTIYF
TRBV27	-	-	TRBJ1-1	TGTGCCAGCAGTTTGGGTAGAGGGGGTACCGTGGGCACTGAAGCTTTCTTT	CASSLGRGGTVGTEAFF
TRBV11-3	-	-	TRBJ2-2	TGTGCCAGCAGCTTAGAAGCCGGGACCGGGGAGCTGTTTTTT	CASSLEAGTGELFF
TRBV6-2/TRBV6-3	-	-	TRBJ1-5	TGTGCCAGCAGTTACTCCCTCATGAGCAATCAGCCCCAGCATTTT	CASSYSLMSNQPQHF
TRBV5-8	-	-	TRBJ1-3	TGTGCCAGCAGCTTGGTGGGCAGCAACTCTGGAAACACCATATATTTT	CASSLVGSNSGNTIYF
TRBV7-9	once	TRBD1	TRBJ1-5	TGTGCCAGCAGCTTAGGACAGGGGGAACAGCCCCAGCATTTT	CASSLGQGEQPQHF
TRBV2	-	-	TRBJ1-5	TGTGCCAGCAGTGAAGTGAACCCTCGTCAGCCCCAGCATTTT	CASSEVNPRQPQHF
TRBV4-1	once	-	TRBJ2-2	TGCGCCAGCAGCCAACCAACCACCGGGGAGCTGTTTTTT	CASSQPTTGELFF
TRBV28	-	-	TRBJ1-1	TGTGCCAGCAGTGCATTGGACAGTGAAGCTTTCTTT	CASSALDSEAFF